A selection of T cell receptor beta chains follows, all from one sample in a study of cytomegalovirus exposure and HLA in healthy donors. Here immunoSEQ multiplex PCR was the method, and the copy in TCRdb shows in-frame clones only, minus some. The profile shows more than 80,000 clones, over 70% of them singletons. The material sequenced was PBMCs. The receptors were gathered from a man aged 18 to 29 in good health and CMV-seropositive. CDR3s include the opening cysteine and the closing phenylalanine or tryptophan. Each record gives: J gene, V gene, D gene, clone size, CDR3 protein. D genes are given only for firm matches. Size tells how often a clone was seen (once, few, many) or the class of an expanded clone, and some rows leave it out.

>TRBJ1-2|TRBV29-1|-|once
CSVEGGGIANYGYTF
>TRBJ2-7|TRBV9|TRBD1|-
CASSGQGSYEQYF
>TRBJ1-5|TRBV5-6|-|few
CASSFEPGQPQHF
>TRBJ2-7|TRBV28|-|-
CASSLDGHEQYF
>TRBJ2-1|TRBV15|TRBD2|-
CATGRGSSYNEQFF
>TRBJ1-4|TRBV4-1|-|-
CASRAVGTPPNEKLFF
>TRBJ1-1|TRBV28|-|-
CASRRGWTEAFF
>TRBJ2-7|TRBV4-1|-|-
CASSQAQGTFPYEQYF
>TRBJ2-7|TRBV5-4|-|-
CASSSNKQGYEQYF
>TRBJ1-2|TRBV4-1|TRBD1|-
CASSPDRGNFWGYTF
>TRBJ1-1|TRBV10-3|-|-
CAISRSEGGTEAFF
>TRBJ2-5|TRBV5-4|TRBD2|-
CASSGGTTQETQYF
>TRBJ2-7|TRBV6-6|TRBD1|-
CASSPVGRGPSLEQYF
>TRBJ2-5|TRBV15|TRBD2|-
CATSGIGGRAIDQYF
>TRBJ1-2|TRBV28|TRBD1|-
CASSPVVGQDGYTF
>TRBJ2-1|TRBV9|TRBD1|-
CASSVVTGGEVEQFF
>TRBJ2-7|TRBV10-3|-|-
CAISGAGGSEQYF
>TRBJ1-1|TRBV6-5|TRBD1|-
CASSYSRQGGTEAFF
>TRBJ2-1|TRBV11-2|-|-
CASSLSRGGNEQFF
>TRBJ1-5|TRBV28|-|few
CASSYSNQPQHF
>TRBJ2-7|TRBV5-1|-|-
CASSSSRVTYEQYF
>TRBJ2-6|TRBV28|TRBD1|few
CASSPGTGGSGANVLTF
>TRBJ2-4|TRBV29-1|TRBD2|-
CSVADGTSGRNIQYF
>TRBJ1-5|TRBV9|-|-
CASSDSPKADNQPQHF
>TRBJ2-7|TRBV9|TRBD2|-
CASSVTSGGAAEQYF
>TRBJ2-2|TRBV7-9|TRBD2|-
CASSSRTSGTSGELFF
>TRBJ2-1|TRBV25-1|TRBD2|-
CASSATSGIYNEQFF
>TRBJ2-1|TRBV29-1|TRBD2|-
CSHTSGAMEWFF
>TRBJ2-2|TRBV5-1|-|-
CASRGPTGELFF
>TRBJ1-1|TRBV6-4|TRBD1|few
CASSRDREGQAFF
>TRBJ2-7|TRBV7-9|-|-
CASSLAGVKDEQYF
>TRBJ1-4|TRBV28|TRBD1|-
CASSSTGGGSEKLFF
>TRBJ2-7|TRBV18|TRBD2|-
CASSGLAGYEQYF
>TRBJ2-7|TRBV4-2|TRBD2|-
CASRGLGSGRAYEQYF
>TRBJ2-7|TRBV7-8|-|-
CASSLTDGLGYEQYF
>TRBJ1-4|TRBV29-1|-|-
CSAIDGKDEKLFF
>TRBJ2-5|TRBV19|TRBD2|-
CASSTGLSGSQYF
>TRBJ2-5|TRBV6-6|-|-
CASRAASHRFQETQYF
>TRBJ2-1|TRBV5-4|TRBD2|-
CASSLGPSGANEQFF
>TRBJ2-7|TRBV5-1|-|-
CASSLVSYEQYF
>TRBJ1-5|TRBV5-6|-|-
CATPEDQPQHF
>TRBJ2-2|TRBV14|-|-
CASSLAPTGELFF
>TRBJ1-1|TRBV19|-|-
CASSIGGGNTEAFF
>TRBJ2-4|TRBV29-1|TRBD2|-
CSVSLEGLAGVGQYF
>TRBJ2-5|TRBV27|-|-
CASSPTGPGTQYF
>TRBJ2-1|TRBV11-2|-|-
CASSSVARGEQFF
>TRBJ2-7|TRBV10-3|TRBD2|-
CAIRNPSGLSYEQYF
>TRBJ1-2|TRBV5-1|TRBD1|-
CASSAEQGANDGYTF
>TRBJ1-5|TRBV28|TRBD1|-
CASRPTGRNQPQHF
>TRBJ1-1|TRBV29-1|-|-
CSVETGMNTEAFF
>TRBJ1-2|TRBV4-2|-|-
CASSQDRQGRIYGYTF
>TRBJ2-1|TRBV29-1|TRBD2|few
CSVEDPHTSAHNEQFF
>TRBJ2-7|TRBV10-3|-|few
CAISEVTYEQYF